This T cell receptor (beta chain) comes out of a study of blood T cell repertoires in COVID-19. Turning to the study itself: COVID-19 samples from acute and convalescent phases originated in the United States, Italy and Spain. T cells, B-cell-depleted T cells, or PBMCs supplied cDNA or gDNA.

Original data processing: Estimation of nucleated cell counts was performed using reference gene primer amplification. Sequenced by immunoSEQ multiplex PCR; TCRdb stores in-frame clones only, minus some. The D gene and trimming were derived from the DNA, and the V and J assignments and clone size from that table. This table holds roughly 300,000 clones, around 86% found once. V lost 5 bases and J lost 0, with 5 bases in between. Germline values: CDR1 MNHEY, CDR2 SVGAGI. This CDR3 region has 13 residues. The rearrangement uses TRBV6-5 and TRBJ1-3; no reliable D call. The specimen was peripheral blood. The TCR comes from a woman aged 60-70 years with active or convalescent COVID-19. The CDR3 protein is CASSQSSGNTIYF. CDR3 DNA: TGTGCCAGCAGTCAGTCCTCTGGAAACACCATATATTTT.